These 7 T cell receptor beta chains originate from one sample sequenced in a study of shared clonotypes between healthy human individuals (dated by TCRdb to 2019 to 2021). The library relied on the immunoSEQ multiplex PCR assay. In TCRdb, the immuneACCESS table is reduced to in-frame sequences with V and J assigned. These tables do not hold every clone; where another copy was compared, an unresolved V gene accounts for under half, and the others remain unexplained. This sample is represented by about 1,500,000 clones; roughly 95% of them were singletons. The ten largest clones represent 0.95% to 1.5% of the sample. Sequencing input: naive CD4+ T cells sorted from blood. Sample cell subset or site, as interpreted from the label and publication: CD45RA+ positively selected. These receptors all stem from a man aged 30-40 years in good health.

The CDR3 nucleotides are TGTGCCAGCAGTTTATTAGACAGGGTTACTGAAGCTTTCTTT. It yields the protein CASSLLDRVTEAFF. J is TRBJ1-1 and V is TRBV28, with TRBD1 matching over 7 bases. Germline V CDR1 and CDR2: MDHEN, SYDVKM. V shed 1 base and J 5 bases; nucleotides not matched to a gene: 4. The CDR3 consists of 14 residues.

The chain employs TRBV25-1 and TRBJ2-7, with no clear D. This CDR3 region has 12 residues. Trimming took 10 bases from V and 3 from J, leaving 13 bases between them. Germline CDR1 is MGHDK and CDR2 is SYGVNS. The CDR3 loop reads CATARQGYEQYF. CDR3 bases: TGTGCCACTGCAAGGCAAGGCTACGAGCAGTACTTC.

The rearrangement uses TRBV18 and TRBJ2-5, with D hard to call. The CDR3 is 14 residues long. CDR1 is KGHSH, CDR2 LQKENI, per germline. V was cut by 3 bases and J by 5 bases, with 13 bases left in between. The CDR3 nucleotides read TGTGCCAGCTCACCCCCGTCCCAGGCGGAGACCCAGTACTTC. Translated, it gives CASSPPSQAETQYF. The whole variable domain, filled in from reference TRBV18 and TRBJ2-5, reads NAGVMQNPRHLVRRRGQEARLRCSPMKGHSHVYWYRQLPEEGLKFMVYLQKENIIDESGMPKERFSAEFPKEGPSILRIQQVVRGDSAAYFCASSPPSQAETQYFGPGTRLLVL.

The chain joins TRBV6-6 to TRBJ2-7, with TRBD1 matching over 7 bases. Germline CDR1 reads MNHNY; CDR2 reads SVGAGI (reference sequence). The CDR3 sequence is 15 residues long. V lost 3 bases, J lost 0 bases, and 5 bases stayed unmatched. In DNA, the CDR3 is TGTGCCAGCAGTTATGACAGGGCTTTCTCCTACGAGCAGTACTTC. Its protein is CASSYDRAFSYEQYF.

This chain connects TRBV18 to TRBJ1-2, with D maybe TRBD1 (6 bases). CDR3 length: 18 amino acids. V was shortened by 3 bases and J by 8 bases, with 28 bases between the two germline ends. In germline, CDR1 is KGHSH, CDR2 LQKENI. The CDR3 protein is CASSPQGGFVLAGSGYTF. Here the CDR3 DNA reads TGTGCCAGCTCACCCCAAGGGGGGTTCGTTTTGGCAGGTTCGGGCTACACCTTC. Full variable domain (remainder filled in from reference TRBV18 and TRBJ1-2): NAGVMQNPRHLVRRRGQEARLRCSPMKGHSHVYWYRQLPEEGLKFMVYLQKENIIDESGMPKERFSAEFPKEGPSILRIQQVVRGDSAAYFCASSPQGGFVLAGSGYTFGSGTRLTVV.

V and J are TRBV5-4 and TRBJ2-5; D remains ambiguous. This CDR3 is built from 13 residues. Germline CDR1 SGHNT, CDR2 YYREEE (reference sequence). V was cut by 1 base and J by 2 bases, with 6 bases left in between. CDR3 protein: CASSLRLQETQYF. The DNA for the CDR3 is TGTGCCAGCAGCTTGAGGCTTCAAGAGACCCAGTACTTC. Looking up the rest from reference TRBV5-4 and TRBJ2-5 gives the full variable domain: ETGVTQSPTHLIKTRGQQVTLRCSSQSGHNTVSWYQQALGQGPQFIFQYYREEENGRGNFPPRFSGLQFPNYSSELNVNALELDDSALYLCASSLRLQETQYFGPGTRLLVL.

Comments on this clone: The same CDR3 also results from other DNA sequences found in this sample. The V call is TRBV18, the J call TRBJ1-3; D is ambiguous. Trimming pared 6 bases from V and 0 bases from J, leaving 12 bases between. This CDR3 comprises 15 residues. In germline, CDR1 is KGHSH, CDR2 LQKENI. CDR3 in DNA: TGTGCCAGCTCGCCAGACGGGTTCTCTGGAAACACCATATATTTT. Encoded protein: CASSPDGFSGNTIYF.